These T cell receptor beta chains were read from a single sample in a study of beta chain features in type 1 diabetes. The table came from immunoSEQ multiplex PCR; TCRdb's copy has only in-frame clones and leaves some out. The sample lists 640,000 or so clones, 13% seen once, with 0.022% in the top ten. The material sequenced was naive CD4+ T cells from blood. The origin of the receptors is a young man with type 1 diabetes. CDR3s include the opening cysteine and the closing phenylalanine or tryptophan. The order of the fields is J gene, clone size, V gene, D gene, CDR3 protein, CDR3 DNA. The D gene is left open where the match is weak. Rows give clone size only sometimes, using once, few, many, or a class for an expanded clone.

TRBJ2-7	few	TRBV10-1	-	CASSEGGALNYEQYF	TGCGCCAGCAGTGAAGGGGGGGCGCTGAACTACGAGCAGTACTTC
TRBJ1-1	few	TRBV7-6	-	CASSFGQYTEAFF	TGTGCCAGCAGCTTCGGACAGTACACTGAAGCTTTCTTT
TRBJ2-7	-	TRBV11-2	TRBD2	CASSLTSGAYEQYF	TGTGCCAGCAGCTTAACTAGCGGCGCCTACGAGCAGTACTTC
TRBJ2-5	few	TRBV30	-	CAWSTLIGETQYF	TGTGCCTGGAGTACCTTGATAGGGGAGACCCAGTACTTC
TRBJ2-3	few	TRBV4-1	TRBD2	CASSQGTSGGAEDTQYF	TGCGCCAGCAGCCAGGGAACTAGCGGGGGGGCCGAAGATACGCAGTATTTT
TRBJ1-2	few	TRBV7-9	-	CASSSGTRYGYTF	TGTGCCAGCAGCTCCGGGACACGTTATGGCTACACCTTC
TRBJ2-5	-	TRBV7-8	-	CASSSLGATETQYF	TGTGCCAGCAGCTCTTTGGGGGCGACAGAGACCCAGTACTTC
TRBJ2-7	few	TRBV19	TRBD1	CASMDRAASNEQYF	TGTGCCAGTATGGACAGGGCGGCTTCGAACGAGCAGTACTTC
TRBJ2-7	few	TRBV5-1	-	CASSLGPGYEQYF	TGCGCCAGCAGCTTGGGACCAGGCTACGAGCAGTACTTC
TRBJ1-5	few	TRBV13	-	CATAVGGPEDWQPQHF	TGTGCCACCGCTGTGGGGGGGCCCGAGGACTGGCAGCCCCAGCATTTT
TRBJ2-1	few	TRBV18	-	CASSPGENEQFF	TGTGCCAGCTCACCGGGCGAGAATGAGCAGTTCTTC
TRBJ2-1	few	TRBV18	TRBD2	CASSPRLAGGNEQFF	TGTGCCAGCTCACCACGACTAGCGGGGGGGAATGAGCAGTTCTTC
TRBJ2-2	-	TRBV18	TRBD2	CASSRLAGENTGELFF	TGTGCCAGCTCAAGGCTAGCGGGGGAGAACACCGGGGAGCTGTTTTTT
TRBJ1-2	-	TRBV30	-	CAWGAPLLSTNYGYTF	TGTGCCTGGGGCGCGCCCCTTTTATCCACTAACTATGGCTACACCTTC
TRBJ1-5	few	TRBV10-3	-	CAISRLGQPQHF	TGTGCCATCAGTCGCCTGGGGCAGCCCCAGCATTTT
TRBJ2-3	-	TRBV6-5	-	CASSTLREGTDTQYF	TGTGCCAGCAGTACCCTCCGCGAAGGCACAGATACGCAGTATTTT
TRBJ2-5	few	TRBV18	-	CASSLHQETQYF	TGTGCCAGCTCACTACATCAAGAGACCCAGTACTTC
TRBJ2-1	-	TRBV11-2	TRBD1	CASSLVETGNEFF	TGTGCCAGCAGCTTAGTTGAGACAGGGAATGAGTTCTTC
TRBJ1-1	-	TRBV7-8	TRBD1	CASSLGQGKEAFF	TGTGCCAGCAGCTTAGGACAGGGGAAGGAAGCTTTCTTT
TRBJ1-2	-	TRBV4-1	-	CASSQRDFRSFNYGYTF	TGCGCCAGCAGCCAGCGGGACTTCCGCTCTTTTAACTATGGCTACACCTTC
TRBJ1-1	-	TRBV27	TRBD1	CASSSMTQGNSEAFF	TGTGCCAGCAGTTCGATGACACAGGGGAACAGTGAAGCTTTCTTT
TRBJ2-3	-	TRBV7-8	-	CASSLGEGRTDTQYF	TGTGCCAGCAGCTTAGGAGAGGGGCGCACAGATACGCAGTATTTT
TRBJ2-2	few	TRBV10-3	TRBD1	CATSGTGDTGELFF	TGTGCCACTTCCGGGACAGGGGACACCGGGGAGCTGTTTTTT
TRBJ1-1	few	TRBV7-9	-	CASSSQGLTNTEAFF	TGTGCCAGCAGTTCTCAGGGACTTACTAACACTGAAGCTTTCTTT
TRBJ2-3	-	TRBV7-6	-	CASKLDRSRDTQYF	TGTGCCAGCAAATTGGACCGGTCCCGAGATACGCAGTATTTT
TRBJ2-3	few	TRBV2	-	CASSRGPTDTQYF	TGTGCCAGCAGCAGGGGTCCCACAGATACGCAGTATTTT
TRBJ1-5	-	TRBV30	TRBD1	CAWNTQGATQPQHF	TGTGCCTGGAACACCCAGGGGGCGACTCAGCCCCAGCATTTT